Listed here are 2 T cell receptor beta chains from one sample, sequenced in a study of glioma-infiltrating T cells after dendritic cell vaccination. The repertoire was sequenced with immunoSEQ multiplex PCR; TCRdb's copy has only in-frame clones and lacks some. Of roughly 80,000 clones listed, roughly 90% were seen once; the top ten hold under 4%. Material: blood, obtained before dendritic cell vaccination. The receptors derive from a human donor with glioblastoma.

This rearrangement joins TRBV5-1 to TRBJ2-1, with TRBD2 identical over 8 bases. V was clipped by 4 bases and J by 0 bases; unmatched bases: 15. The CDR3 contains 19 residues. Germline CDR1 is SGHRS and CDR2 is YFSETQ. CDR3 sequence: CASSNTQGSGSLSYNEQFF. CDR3 nucleotide sequence: TGCGCCAGCAGCAATACCCAGGGGAGCGGGAGTCTCTCCTACAATGAGCAGTTCTTC.

The gene calls are TRBV18 and TRBJ2-5; 7 bases fit TRBD2. The CDR3 contains 15 residues. The germline gives CDR1 KGHSH, CDR2 LQKENI. The V gene end was trimmed by 6 bases and the J gene end by 0 bases; junction bases not matched to a gene: 7. CDR3 sequence: CASSGGTVYQETQYF. The CDR3 DNA sequence: TGTGCCAGCTCGGGGGGGACGGTGTACCAAGAGACCCAGTACTTC. Full variable domain (missing parts from reference TRBV18 and TRBJ2-5): NAGVMQNPRHLVRRRGQEARLRCSPMKGHSHVYWYRQLPEEGLKFMVYLQKENIIDESGMPKERFSAEFPKEGPSILRIQQVVRGDSAAYFCASSGGTVYQETQYFGPGTRLLVL.